This T cell receptor beta chain was sequenced during a study of resident and recirculating memory T cells in vitiligo. Findings of the study overall: Non-conserved TCRs across sites and patients suggested distinct clones per lesion.

Here immunoSEQ multiplex PCR was the method, and the copy in TCRdb shows in-frame clones only, minus some. This table holds tens of thousands of clones, under 95% found once. V was cut by 5 bases and J by 6 bases, with 17 bases left in between. The CDR3 runs 14 residues. From germline, CDR1 is SGHVS and CDR2 FQNEAQ. On this clone: What it binds is not known.

The material sequenced was blood. The origin of this receptor is a male donor with vitiligo. The V gene is TRBV7-8, the J gene TRBJ2-7; TRBD1 is a possible D gene (5 bases). DNA of the CDR3: TGTGCCAGCAGCCCCGGCGGCGGAAGGGGCGAGCAGTACTTC. Its protein product is CASSPGGGRGEQYF.